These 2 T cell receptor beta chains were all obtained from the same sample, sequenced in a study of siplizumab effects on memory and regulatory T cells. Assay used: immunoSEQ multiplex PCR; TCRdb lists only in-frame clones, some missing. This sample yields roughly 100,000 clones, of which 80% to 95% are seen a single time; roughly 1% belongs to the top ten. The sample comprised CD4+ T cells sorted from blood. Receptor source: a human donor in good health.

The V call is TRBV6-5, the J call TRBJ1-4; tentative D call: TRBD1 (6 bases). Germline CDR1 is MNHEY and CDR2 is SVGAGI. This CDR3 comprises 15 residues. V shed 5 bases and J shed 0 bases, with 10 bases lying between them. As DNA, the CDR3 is TGTGCCAGCAGTAAATGGACAGCAACTAATGAAAAACTGTTTTTT. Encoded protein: CASSKWTATNEKLFF.

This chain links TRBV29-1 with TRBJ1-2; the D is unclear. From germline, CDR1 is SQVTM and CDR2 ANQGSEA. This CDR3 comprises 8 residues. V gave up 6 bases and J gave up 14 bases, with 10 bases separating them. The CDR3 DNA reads TGCAGCGTAACCCCGGGTACCTTC. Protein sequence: CSVTPGTF.